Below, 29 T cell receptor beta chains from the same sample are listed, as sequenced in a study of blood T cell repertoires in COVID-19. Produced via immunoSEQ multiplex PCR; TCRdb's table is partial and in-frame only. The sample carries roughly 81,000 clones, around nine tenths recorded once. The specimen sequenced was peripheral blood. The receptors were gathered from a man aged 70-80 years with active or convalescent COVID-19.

The CDR3 sequence is CASSVTGGSGYEQYF. In DNA, the CDR3 is TGTGCCAGCAGCGTTACAGGGGGCAGTGGCTACGAGCAGTACTTC. The chain uses TRBV9 and TRBJ2-7, with 9 bases identical to TRBD1. The CDR3 has 15 residues. J gave up 3 bases and V 2 bases, and 6 bases lay outside the gene matches. Germline assignment: CDR1 SGDLS and CDR2 YYNGEE.

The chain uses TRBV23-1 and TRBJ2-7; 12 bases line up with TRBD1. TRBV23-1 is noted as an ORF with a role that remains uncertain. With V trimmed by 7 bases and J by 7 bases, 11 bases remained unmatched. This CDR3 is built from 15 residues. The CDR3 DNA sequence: TGCGCCAGCACGTTGCCGGGACAGGGGGCAGGTGAGCAGTACTTC. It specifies CASTLPGQGAGEQYF.

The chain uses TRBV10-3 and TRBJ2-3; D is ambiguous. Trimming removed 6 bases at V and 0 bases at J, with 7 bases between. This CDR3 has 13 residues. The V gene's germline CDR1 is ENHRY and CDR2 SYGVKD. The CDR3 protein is CAIRQDSTDTQYF. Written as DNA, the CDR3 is TGTGCCATCAGGCAGGATAGCACAGATACGCAGTATTTT.

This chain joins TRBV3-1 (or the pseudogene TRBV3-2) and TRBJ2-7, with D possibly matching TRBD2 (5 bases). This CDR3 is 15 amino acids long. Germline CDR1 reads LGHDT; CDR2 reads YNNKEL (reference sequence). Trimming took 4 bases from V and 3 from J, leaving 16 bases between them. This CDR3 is CASSRKGGPDYEQYF. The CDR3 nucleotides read TGTGCCAGCAGCCGAAAAGGAGGTCCTGACTACGAGCAGTACTTC.

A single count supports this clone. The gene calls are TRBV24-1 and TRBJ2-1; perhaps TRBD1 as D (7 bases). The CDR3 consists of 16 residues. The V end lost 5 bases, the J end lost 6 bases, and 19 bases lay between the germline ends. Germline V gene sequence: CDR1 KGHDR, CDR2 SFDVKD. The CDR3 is CATSAAGGKKTNEQFF. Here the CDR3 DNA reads TGTGCCACCAGTGCTGCAGGGGGGAAAAAGACCAATGAGCAGTTCTTC.

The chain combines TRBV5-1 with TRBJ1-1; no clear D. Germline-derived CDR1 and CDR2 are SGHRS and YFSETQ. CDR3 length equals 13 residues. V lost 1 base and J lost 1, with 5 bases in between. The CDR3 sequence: CASSLYRNTEAFF. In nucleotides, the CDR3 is TGCGCCAGCAGCTTGTACAGGAACACTGAAGCTTTCTTT.

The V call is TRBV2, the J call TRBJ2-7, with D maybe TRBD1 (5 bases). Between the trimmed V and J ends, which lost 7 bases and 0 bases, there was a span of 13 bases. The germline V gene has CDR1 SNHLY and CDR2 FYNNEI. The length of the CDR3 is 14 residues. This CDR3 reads CASIKDTNSYEQYF. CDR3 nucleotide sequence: TGTGCCAGCATCAAGGACACTAACTCCTACGAGCAGTACTTC.

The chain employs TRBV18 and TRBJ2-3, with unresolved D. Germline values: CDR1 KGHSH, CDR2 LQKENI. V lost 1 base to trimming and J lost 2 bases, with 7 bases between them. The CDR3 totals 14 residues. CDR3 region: CASSPLPSTDTQYF. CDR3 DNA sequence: TGTGCCAGCTCACCACTTCCTTCCACAGATACGCAGTATTTT.

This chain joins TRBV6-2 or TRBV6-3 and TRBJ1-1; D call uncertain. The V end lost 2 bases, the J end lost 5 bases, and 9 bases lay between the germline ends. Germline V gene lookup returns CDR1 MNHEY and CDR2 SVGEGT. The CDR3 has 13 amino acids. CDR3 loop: CASSYGSPTEAFF. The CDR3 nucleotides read TGTGCCAGCAGTTACGGGAGTCCGACTGAAGCTTTCTTT.

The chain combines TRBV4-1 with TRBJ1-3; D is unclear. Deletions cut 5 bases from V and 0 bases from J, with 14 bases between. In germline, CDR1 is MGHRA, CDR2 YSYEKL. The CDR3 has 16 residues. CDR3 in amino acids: CASSIGGPSSGNTIYF. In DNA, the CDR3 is TGCGCCAGCAGCATCGGAGGCCCGAGCTCTGGAAACACCATATATTTT.

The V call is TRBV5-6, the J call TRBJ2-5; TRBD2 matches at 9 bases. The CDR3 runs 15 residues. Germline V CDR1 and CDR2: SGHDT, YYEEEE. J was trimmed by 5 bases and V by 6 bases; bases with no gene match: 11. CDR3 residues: CASTVLAGGVETQYF. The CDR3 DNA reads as TGTGCCAGCACCGTCTTGGCGGGGGGGGTGGAGACCCAGTACTTC. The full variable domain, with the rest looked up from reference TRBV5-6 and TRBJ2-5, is DAGVTQSPTHLIKTRGQQVTLRCSPKSGHDTVSWYQQALGQGPQFIFQYYEEEERQRGNFPDRFSGHQFPNYSSELNVNALLLGDSALYLCASTVLAGGVETQYFGPGTRLLVL.

CDR3: CASSPLTQSMNTEAFF. The CDR3 nucleotides are TGTGCCAGCTCACCGCTAACACAGTCGATGAACACTGAAGCTTTCTTT. The rearrangement links TRBV18 to TRBJ1-1, with unresolved D. CDR3 size: 16 residues. Germline V gives CDR1 KGHSH, CDR2 LQKENI. Trimming removed 3 bases at V and 0 bases at J, with 14 bases between.

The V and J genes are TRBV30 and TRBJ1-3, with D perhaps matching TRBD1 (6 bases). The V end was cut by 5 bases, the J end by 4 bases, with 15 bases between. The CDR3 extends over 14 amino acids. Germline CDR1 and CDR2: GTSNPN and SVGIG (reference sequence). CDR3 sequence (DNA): TGTGCCTGGGACAGGCCCCCTGCGGGAAACACCATATATTTT. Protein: CAWDRPPAGNTIYF.

The CDR3, as DNA: TGTGCCAGCAGTTACTCTGAGGGGGCAGCGGGAAACACCATATATTTT. It specifies CASSYSEGAAGNTIYF. V gene TRBV6-5 combines with J gene TRBJ1-3; 7 bases fit TRBD1. Trimming at V came to 0 bases and at J to 4 bases, leaving 6 bases not matched to a gene. Looked up from germline, CDR1 is MNHEY and CDR2 is SVGAGI. The CDR3 covers 16 residues.

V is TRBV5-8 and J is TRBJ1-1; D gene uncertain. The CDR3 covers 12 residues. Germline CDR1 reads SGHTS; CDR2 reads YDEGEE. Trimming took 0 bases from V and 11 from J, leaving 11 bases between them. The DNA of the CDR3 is TGTGCCAGCAGCTTGGCGGAGCCGTCCGCTTTCTTT. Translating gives CASSLAEPSAFF.

The CDR3 DNA sequence: TGCGCCAGCAGATTAACCCAGGAGACCCAGTACTTC. Encoded protein: CASRLTQETQYF. The chain has TRBV5-1 and TRBJ2-5; D remains ambiguous. This CDR3 has 12 residues. Between the trimmed V and J ends, which lost 5 bases and 5 bases, there was a span of 10 bases. From germline, CDR1 is SGHRS and CDR2 YFSETQ.

The CDR3 sequence: CAWSGQSHGYTF. In nucleotides, the CDR3 is TGTGCCTGGAGTGGACAGTCGCATGGCTACACCTTC. The chain uses TRBV30 and TRBJ1-2; possibly TRBD1 for D (5 bases). Germline lookup yields CDR1 GTSNPN and CDR2 SVGIG (reference sequence). V shed 1 base and J shed 6 bases, with 9 bases lying between them. There are 12 residues in the CDR3. Full variable domain (remainder filled in from reference TRBV30 and TRBJ1-2): SQTIHQWPATLVQPVGSPLSLECTVEGTSNPNLYWYRQAAGRGLQLLFYSVGIGQISSEVPQNLSASRPQDRQFILSSKKLLLSDSGFYLCAWSGQSHGYTFGSGTRLTVV.

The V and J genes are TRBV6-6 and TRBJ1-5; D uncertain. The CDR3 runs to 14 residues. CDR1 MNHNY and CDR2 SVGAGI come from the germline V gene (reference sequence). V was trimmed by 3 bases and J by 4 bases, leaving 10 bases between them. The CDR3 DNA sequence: TGTGCCAGCAGTTATCAGGCAGCTAATCAGCCCCAGCATTTT. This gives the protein CASSYQAANQPQHF.

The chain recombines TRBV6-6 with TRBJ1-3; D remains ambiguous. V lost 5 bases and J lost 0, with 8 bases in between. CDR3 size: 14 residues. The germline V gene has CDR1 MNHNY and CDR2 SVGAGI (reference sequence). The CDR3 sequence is CASSRGISGNTIYF. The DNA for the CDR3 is TGTGCCAGCAGTAGAGGGATCTCTGGAAACACCATATATTTT.

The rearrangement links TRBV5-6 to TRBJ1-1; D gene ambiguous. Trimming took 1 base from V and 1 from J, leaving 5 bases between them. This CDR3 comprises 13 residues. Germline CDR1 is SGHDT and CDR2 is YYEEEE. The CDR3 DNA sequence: TGTGCCAGCAGCTTGTTAGAGAACACTGAAGCTTTCTTT. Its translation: CASSLLENTEAFF. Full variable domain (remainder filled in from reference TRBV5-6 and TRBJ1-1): DAGVTQSPTHLIKTRGQQVTLRCSPKSGHDTVSWYQQALGQGPQFIFQYYEEEERQRGNFPDRFSGHQFPNYSSELNVNALLLGDSALYLCASSLLENTEAFFGQGTRLTVV.

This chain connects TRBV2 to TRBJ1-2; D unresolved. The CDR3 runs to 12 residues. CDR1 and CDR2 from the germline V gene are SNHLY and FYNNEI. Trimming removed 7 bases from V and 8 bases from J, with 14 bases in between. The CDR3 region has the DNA TGTGCCAGCACCGAACTAGAAGAGGGCTACACCTTC. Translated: CASTELEEGYTF.

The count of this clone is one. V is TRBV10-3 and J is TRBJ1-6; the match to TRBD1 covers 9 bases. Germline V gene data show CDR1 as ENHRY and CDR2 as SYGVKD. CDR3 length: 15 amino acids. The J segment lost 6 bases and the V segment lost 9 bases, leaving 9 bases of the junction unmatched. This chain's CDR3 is CAITSGQGFNSPLHF. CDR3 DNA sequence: TGTGCCATTACTTCGGGACAGGGCTTTAATTCACCCCTCCACTTT.

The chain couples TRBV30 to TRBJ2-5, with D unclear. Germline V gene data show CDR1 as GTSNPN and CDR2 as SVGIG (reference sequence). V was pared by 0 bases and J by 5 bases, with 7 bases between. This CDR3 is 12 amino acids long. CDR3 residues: CAWSVRVETQYF. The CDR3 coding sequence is TGTGCCTGGAGTGTACGAGTGGAGACCCAGTACTTC.

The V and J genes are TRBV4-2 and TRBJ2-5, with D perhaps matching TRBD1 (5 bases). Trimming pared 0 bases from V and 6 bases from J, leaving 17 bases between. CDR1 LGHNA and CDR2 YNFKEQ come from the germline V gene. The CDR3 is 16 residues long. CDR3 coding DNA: TGTGCCAGCAGCCAAGATGCCGGACATGCGATGCAGACCCAGTACTTC. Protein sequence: CASSQDAGHAMQTQYF.

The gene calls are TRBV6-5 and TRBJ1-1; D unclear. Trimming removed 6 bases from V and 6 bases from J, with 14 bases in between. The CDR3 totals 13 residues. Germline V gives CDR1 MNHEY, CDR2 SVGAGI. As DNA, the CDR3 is TGTGCCAGCAGCCTTGACGAGGGCTCTGAAGCTTTCTTT. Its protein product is CASSLDEGSEAFF.

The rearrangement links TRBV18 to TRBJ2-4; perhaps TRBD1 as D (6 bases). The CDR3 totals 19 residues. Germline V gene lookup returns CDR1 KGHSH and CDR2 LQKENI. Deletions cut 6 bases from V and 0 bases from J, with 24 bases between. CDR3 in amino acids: CASSQSAGDPFLAKNIQYF. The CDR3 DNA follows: TGTGCCAGCTCGCAGTCCGCAGGGGATCCGTTCCTAGCCAAAAACATTCAGTACTTC.

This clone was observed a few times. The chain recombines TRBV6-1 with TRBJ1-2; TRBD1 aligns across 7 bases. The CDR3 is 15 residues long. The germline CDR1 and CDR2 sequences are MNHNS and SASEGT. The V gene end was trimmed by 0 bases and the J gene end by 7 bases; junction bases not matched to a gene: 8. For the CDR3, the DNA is TGTGCCAGCAGTGAAGCGAACAGGGGAATCGTTGGCTACACCTTC. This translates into CASSEANRGIVGYTF.

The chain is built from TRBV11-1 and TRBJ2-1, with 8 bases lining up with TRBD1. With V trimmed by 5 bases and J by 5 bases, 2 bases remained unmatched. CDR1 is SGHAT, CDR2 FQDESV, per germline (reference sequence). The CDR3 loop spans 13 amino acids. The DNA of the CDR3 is TGTGCCAGCAGCCCGGACAGGGACAATGAGCAGTTCTTC. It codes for CASSPDRDNEQFF.

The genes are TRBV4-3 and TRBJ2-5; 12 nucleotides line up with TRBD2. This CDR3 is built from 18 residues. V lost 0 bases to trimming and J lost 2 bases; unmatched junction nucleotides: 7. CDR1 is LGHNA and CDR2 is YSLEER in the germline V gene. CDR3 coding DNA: TGCGCCAGCAGCCAAGATTGGCTAGCGGGGGGGACGCAAGAGACCCAGTACTTC. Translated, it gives CASSQDWLAGGTQETQYF.